Listed below are T cell receptor beta chains from one sample, sequenced in a study of T cells in Graves' hyperthyroidism and ophthalmopathy. TCRdb itself ran the multiplex PCR reads through MiXCR, one entry per CDR3 protein. The sample lists approximately 690,000 distinct CDR3 sequences, about 15% occurring once. Sequencing input: blood. These receptors came from a woman aged 45-60 years with Graves' ophthalmopathy. The CDR3 runs from the conserved cysteine through the conserved F or W. D genes are given only for firm matches. Some rows have no size entry. The others give once, few or many, or a class for an expanded clone.

>many|TRBD1|TRBJ2-7|TRBV29-1
CSATDRMTSYEQYF
TGCAGCGCTACGGACAGGATGACCTCCTACGAGCAGTACTTC
>many|.|TRBJ2-7|TRBV10-3
CAINPSRDNYEQYF
TGTGCCATCAACCCCTCTCGGGACAACTACGAGCAGTACTTC
>.|.|TRBJ2-2|TRBV5-4
CASSSRASNTGELFF
TGTGCCAGCAGCTCCAGGGCGTCGAACACCGGGGAGCTGTTTTTT
>many|TRBD1|TRBJ1-2|TRBV3-1
CASSPPLDRGVGYTF
TGTGCCAGCAGCCCGCCCCTCGACAGGGGGGTTGGCTACACCTTC
>few|.|TRBJ1-1|TRBV28
CASNLLGRTEAFF
TGTGCCAGCAATCTTCTGGGGAGGACTGAAGCTTTCTTT
>.|.|TRBJ1-1|TRBV29-1
CSVEAYTEAFF
TGCAGCGTTGAGGCGTACACTGAAGCTTTCTTT
>many|TRBD2|TRBJ2-1|TRBV27
CASSLVAGQPNNEQFF
TGTGCCAGCAGTTTAGTAGCGGGACAACCAAACAATGAGCAGTTCTTC
>many|TRBD2|TRBJ2-1|TRBV5-1
CASSSGEGWDEQFF
TGCGCCAGCTCGTCGGGGGAGGGATGGGATGAGCAGTTCTTC
>few|.|TRBJ2-5|TRBV18
CASPPLPRVAGRQQETQYF
TGTGCCAGCCCACCATTGCCCCGAGTTGCAGGGCGCCAACAAGAGACCCAGTACTTC
>few|.|TRBJ2-2|TRBV19
CASRRGNTGELFF
TGTGCCAGTAGAAGGGGGAACACCGGGGAGCTGTTTTTT
>many|.|TRBJ1-1|TRBV10-3
CAISGSQVNTEAFF
TGTGCCATCAGTGGGTCACAGGTGAACACTGAAGCTTTCTTT
>many|TRBD2|TRBJ2-5|TRBV10-3
CAISDGLAGGLQETQYF
TGTGCCATCAGTGACGGACTAGCGGGAGGGTTACAAGAGACCCAGTACTTC
>many|TRBD1|TRBJ1-6|TRBV3-1
CASSQNWDSVTNNSPLHF
TGTGCCAGCAGCCAGAATTGGGACAGCGTGACCAATAATTCACCCCTCCACTTT
>many|.|TRBJ2-1|TRBV7-2
CASSPRRGSSYNEQFF
TGTGCCAGCAGTCCACGTCGGGGGAGCTCCTACAATGAGCAGTTCTTC
>many|TRBD1|TRBJ1-4|TRBV7-9
CASSRGQGNEKLFF
TGTGCCAGCAGTAGAGGACAGGGAAATGAAAAACTGTTTTTT
>many|TRBD2|TRBJ2-1|TRBV20-1
CSARELSGAGPYNEQFF
TGCAGTGCTAGAGAGTTGTCAGGAGCGGGACCCTACAATGAGCAGTTCTTC
>few|TRBD1|TRBJ2-2|TRBV7-7
CASSLGTGGSGELFF
TGTGCTAGCAGCCTCGGGACAGGGGGTAGCGGGGAGCTGTTTTTT
>many|TRBD2|TRBJ2-3|TRBV6-1
CASSAGTSRVDTQYF
TGTGCCAGCAGTGCCGGGACTAGCCGGGTAGATACGCAGTATTTT
>few|TRBD1|TRBJ2-2|TRBV6-2/TRBV6-3
CASIPLPGQGGPGELFF
TGTGCCAGCATTCCTCTCCCGGGACAGGGGGGGCCCGGGGAGCTGTTTTTT
>many|.|TRBJ1-1|TRBV29-1
CSVQGILNTEAFF
TGCAGCGTTCAAGGGATCCTGAACACTGAAGCTTTCTTT
>few|.|TRBJ2-1|TRBV20-1
CSARLLNEQFF
TGCAGTGCTAGACTCCTCAATGAGCAGTTCTTC
>many|.|TRBJ2-7|TRBV20-1
CSARDRYGARSPLRFYEQYF
TGCAGTGCTAGAGATCGGTATGGGGCCAGGAGCCCTTTACGTTTTTACGAGCAGTACTTC
>many|.|TRBJ1-1|TRBV12-5
CASGLVLGGNTEAFF
TGTGCTAGTGGTTTGGTACTCGGTGGGAACACTGAAGCTTTCTTT
>.|TRBD2|TRBJ2-5|TRBV2
CASSRRLAGGLVAQYF
TGTGCCAGCAGCAGGCGACTAGCGGGCGGGTTAGTGGCCCAGTACTTC
>many|.|TRBJ1-1|TRBV15
CATSRSQGTEAFF
TGTGCCACCAGCAGGTCTCAGGGAACTGAAGCTTTCTTT
>few|TRBD1|TRBJ2-2|TRBV30
CAWSVQGPTGELFF
TGTGCCTGGAGCGTACAGGGGCCCACCGGGGAGCTGTTTTTT
>.|.|TRBJ1-1|TRBV28
CASSPLARQHRNTEAFF
TGTGCCAGCAGCCCCCTTGCTAGACAGCACAGGAACACTGAAGCTTTCTTT
>few|.|TRBJ1-2|TRBV12-3/TRBV12-4
CASSLTGASNYGYTF
TGTGCCAGCAGTTTAACAGGTGCGTCTAACTATGGCTACACCTTC
>few|.|TRBJ1-5|TRBV15
CATSSSRFNQPQHF
TGTGCCACCAGCAGTTCCCGATTCAATCAGCCCCAGCATTTT
>few|.|TRBJ2-7|TRBV5-8
CASSLGLVLEQYF
TGTGCCAGCAGCTTGGGCCTAGTCCTCGAGCAGTACTTC
>many|.|TRBJ1-1|TRBV18
CASSSTTDSNTEAFF
TGTGCCAGCTCATCGACGACAGACTCGAACACTGAAGCTTTCTTT